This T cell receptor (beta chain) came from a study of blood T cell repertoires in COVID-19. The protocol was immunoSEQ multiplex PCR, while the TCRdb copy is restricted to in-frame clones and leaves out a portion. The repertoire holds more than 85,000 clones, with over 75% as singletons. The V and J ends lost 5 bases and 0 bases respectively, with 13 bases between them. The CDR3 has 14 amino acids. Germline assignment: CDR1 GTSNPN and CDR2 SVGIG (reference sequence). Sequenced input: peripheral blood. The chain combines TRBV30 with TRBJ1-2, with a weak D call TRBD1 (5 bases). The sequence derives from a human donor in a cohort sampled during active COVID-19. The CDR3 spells CAWGDSLANYGYTF. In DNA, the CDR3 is TGTGCCTGGGGAGACAGTTTAGCTAACTATGGCTACACCTTC.